This entry lists 27 T cell receptor beta chains sequenced from one sample in a study of T cells in women clearing cervical HPV infection. Only in-frame clones appear in the TCRdb table, and some are missing; sequencing was by immunoSEQ multiplex PCR. The repertoire shows some 39,000 clones; the top ten hold around 3.5%. The sample comprised blood buffy coat. Source of these receptors: a woman between 18 and 70 years old with a cervical HPV16 infection that either progressed to CIN3+ or cleared (not recorded which).

As to this clone: Sequencing ends 3 residues short of the CDR3 end; the germline J gene provides the rest. The chain joins TRBV6-2 or TRBV6-3 to TRBJ2-7; D is undetermined. The CDR3 spans 12 residues. Germline CDR1 reads MNHEY; CDR2 reads SVGEGT. The V gene lost 6 bases and the J gene lost 4 bases, with 10 bases spanning the gap. The part of the CDR3 DNA that was read is TGTGCCAGCAGCCCCTTAGGGTACGAG. Encoded protein: CASSPLGYE. The entire CDR3 protein reads CASSPLGYEQYF.

With respect to this clone: The read comes to an end 3 residues before the CDR3 does, leaving the germline J gene to fill in the end. This chain connects TRBV6-2 or TRBV6-3 to TRBJ2-1, with 7 bases lining up with TRBD1. The J segment lost 2 bases and the V segment lost 8 bases, leaving 6 bases of the junction unmatched. The CDR3 length is 14 residues. The germline V gene has CDR1 MNHEY and CDR2 SVGEGT. The sequenced CDR3 bases are TGTGCCAGCCGAAAACAGGGGACCTACAATGAG. It is translated as CASRKQGTYNE. The full CDR3 protein is CASRKQGTYNEQFF.

Partial CDR3 DNA: TGTGCCAGCAACCGGGACAGGGTAAACGAG. This sequence encodes CASNRDRVNE. The CDR3 in its entirety is CASNRDRVNEQYF. The chain links TRBV5-4 to TRBJ2-7; 9 bases match TRBD1. The read ends 3 residues early relative to the CDR3; the germline J gene fills the gap. CDR3 length equals 13 residues. Germline lookup yields CDR1 SGHNT and CDR2 YYREEE (reference sequence). After removal of 6 bases from V and 5 bases from J, the junction contained 6 bases not matched to a gene.

As regards this clone: The read ends 3 residues early relative to the CDR3; the germline J gene fills the gap. The chain recombines TRBV20-1 with TRBJ2-7, with TRBD2 matching over 14 bases. The CDR3 has 15 residues. The trim removed 6 bases at V and 6 bases at J, leaving 10 bases unmatched. Per the germline V gene, CDR1 is DFQATT and CDR2 is SNEGSKA (reference sequence). The CDR3 bases that were read are TGCAGTGCCCACGGACTAGCGGGAGGCTTGGGCGAG. Translating it yields CSAHGLAGGLGE. The entire CDR3 protein reads CSAHGLAGGLGEQYF.

This CDR3 reads CASWGEGVMNTEAFF. The sequenced part of the CDR3 DNA is TGCGCCAGCTGGGGTGAAGGGGTCATGAACACTGAA. The J gene is TRBJ1-1, the V gene TRBV5-1; TRBD1 might be the D (5 bases). The CDR3 end lies 3 residues beyond the end of the read and is filled in from the germline J gene. V was trimmed by 7 bases and J by 0 bases, leaving 16 bases between them. This CDR3 has 15 residues. Germline V gene data show CDR1 as SGHRS and CDR2 as YFSETQ.

Notes on this clone: The sequence runs out 3 residues before the end of the CDR3; the remainder is reconstructed from the germline J gene. V gene TRBV10-3 combines with J gene TRBJ2-3, with 9 bases that match TRBD2. Trimming took 11 bases from V and 0 from J; bases not matched to a gene: 6. The CDR3 is made up of 14 amino acids. Germline CDR1 ENHRY, CDR2 SYGVKD. The covered CDR3 bases are TGTGCCGGACGACTAGCGGCTAGCACAGATACG. Its translation is CAGRLAASTDT. The full-length CDR3 reads as CAGRLAASTDTQYF.

In regard to this clone: The observed sequence ends 3 residues before the CDR3 terminus, with the missing tail filled in from the germline J gene. This chain links TRBV20-1 with TRBJ2-7, with D possibly TRBD1 on 6 matching bases. The CDR3 runs 13 residues. Germline V gene sequence: CDR1 DFQATT, CDR2 SNEGSKA (reference sequence). The V gene lost 3 bases and the J gene lost 2 bases, with 11 bases spanning the gap. The CDR3 DNA, read in part, is TGCAGTGCTAGTTACAGGGCCGCCTACGAG. Protein: CSASYRAAYE. The entire CDR3 is CSASYRAAYEQYF.

CDR3 sequence reads: CASSPSRGATNEKLFF. The CDR3 DNA, read in part, is TGTGCCAGCTCACCATCCCGGGGAGCAACTAATGAAAAA. The genes are TRBV18 and TRBJ1-4; D not resolved. Sequencing ends 3 residues short of the CDR3 end; the germline J gene provides the rest. The length of the CDR3 is 16 residues. Trimming cost V 2 bases and J 0 bases, with 10 bases left between them. Germline-derived CDR1 and CDR2 are KGHSH and LQKENI. The full variable domain, rest sourced from reference TRBV18 and TRBJ1-4, is NAGVMQNPRHLVRRRGQEARLRCSPMKGHSHVYWYRQLPEEGLKFMVYLQKENIIDESGMPKERFSAEFPKEGPSILRIQQVVRGDSAAYFCASSPSRGATNEKLFFGSGTQLSVL.

In the case of this clone: The read halts 3 residues ahead of the CDR3 end, with the missing end drawn from the germline J gene. The chain has TRBV7-3 and TRBJ2-3, with D uncertain. The CDR3 totals 14 residues. The V gene lost 6 bases and the J gene lost 2 bases, with 12 bases spanning the gap. CDR1 is SGHTA, CDR2 FQGTGA, per germline. The CDR3 here is CASSLASHTDTQYF. The covered CDR3 bases are TGTGCCAGCAGTCTGGCTAGTCACACAGATACG. Full variable domain (outside the CDR3, taken from reference TRBV7-3 and TRBJ2-3): GAGVSQTPSNKVTEKGKYVELRCDPISGHTALYWYRQSLGQGPEFLIYFQGTGAADDSGLPNDRFFAVRPEGSVSTLKIQRTERGDSAVYLCASSLASHTDTQYFGPGTRLTVL.

Notes on this clone: The read gets to within 3 residues of the CDR3 end, and the germline J gene fills in the rest. The genes are TRBV6-1 and TRBJ1-2; TRBD1 might be the D (6 bases). The germline gives CDR1 MNHNS, CDR2 SASEGT. CDR3 size: 16 residues. Trimming pared 0 bases from V and 3 bases from J, leaving 14 bases between. The sequenced part of the CDR3 DNA is TGTGCCAGCAGTGAAGCCGCCAGGGGCTCGTACTATGGC. It yields the protein CASSEAARGSYYG. The CDR3, in full, reads CASSEAARGSYYGYTF.

On this clone: The read terminates 3 residues ahead of where the CDR3 ends, so the germline J gene completes it. The gene calls are TRBV28 and TRBJ2-7, with TRBD2 matching over 7 bases. CDR3 length: 13 residues. With 8 bases clipped from V and 4 bases from J, the junction kept 8 bases outside the gene matches. CDR1 and CDR2 (germline): MDHEN, SYDVKM. The DNA read from the CDR3 is TGTGCCAGCTGGGGGGGAATCACGTACGAG. It is translated as CASWGGITYE. The entire CDR3 protein is CASWGGITYEQYF.

Comments on this clone: The sequence runs out 3 residues before the end of the CDR3; the remainder is reconstructed from the germline J gene. The V call is TRBV7-3, the J call TRBJ2-3, with TRBD1 matching over 7 bases. With V trimmed by 5 bases and J by 2 bases, 4 bases remained unmatched. There are 14 residues in the CDR3. Germline loops: CDR1 SGHTA, CDR2 FQGTGA. CDR3 in amino acids: CASSPGGPTDTQYF. The sequenced CDR3 bases are TGTGCCAGCAGCCCAGGGGGTCCCACAGATACG.

Turning to this clone: The CDR3 extends 3 residues past the end of the read, so its final part is completed from the germline J gene. V gene TRBV5-1 combines with J gene TRBJ2-1, with 10 bases lining up with TRBD1. The CDR3 covers 14 residues. The trim removed 2 bases at V and 7 bases at J, leaving 3 bases unmatched. Germline CDR1 and CDR2: SGHRS and YFSETQ. CDR3 DNA (partial): TGCGCCAGCAGCTTCGGGGACAGGGGAAATGAG. Protein product: CASSFGDRGNE. The full CDR3 reads CASSFGDRGNEQFF.

Of note for this clone: The CDR3 end falls 3 residues outside the read, so it is completed with the germline J gene. This chain uses TRBV7-9 with TRBJ1-4; D gene uncertain. The CDR3 has 15 residues. The germline V gene encodes CDR1 SEHNR and CDR2 FQNEAQ (reference sequence). The V end lost 5 bases, the J end lost 0 bases, and 10 bases lay between the germline ends. CDR3 amino acids: CASSPSLTTNEKLFF. The DNA read from the CDR3 is TGTGCCAGCAGCCCCTCTCTTACAACTAATGAAAAA.

Worth noting for this clone: The CDR3 end is not reached by the read, which stops 3 residues before it; the germline J gene fills it in. The chain joins TRBV19 to TRBJ1-1, with D hard to call. The germline V and J ends were trimmed by 3 bases and 5 bases, with 10 bases remaining between them. Germline assignment: CDR1 LNHDA and CDR2 SQIVND (reference sequence). The CDR3 loop spans 13 amino acids. CDR3 DNA (partial): TGTGCCAGTAGTATCGGTAGAGGGACTGAA. As protein: CASSIGRGTE. The entire CDR3 protein is CASSIGRGTEAFF.

Concerning this clone itself: Coverage ceases 3 residues before the CDR3 finishes, and the germline J gene fills in the end. J is TRBJ1-1 and V is TRBV30; tentative D call: TRBD1 (5 bases). The CDR3 loop spans 13 amino acids. Germline CDR1 and CDR2: GTSNPN and SVGIG (reference sequence). V was trimmed by 4 bases and J by 0 bases, leaving 9 bases between them. The chain's CDR3 is CAWKRTLNTEAFF. The sequenced CDR3 bases are TGTGCCTGGAAAAGGACATTGAACACTGAA.

Note on this clone: The read gets to within 3 residues of the CDR3 end, and the germline J gene fills in the rest. The chain uses TRBV5-1 and TRBJ1-4; D is possibly TRBD1 (5 bases). This CDR3 region has 13 residues. V was shortened by 4 bases and J by 5 bases, with 9 bases between the two germline ends. CDR1 is SGHRS and CDR2 is YFSETQ in the germline V gene. The part of the CDR3 DNA that was read is TGCGCCAGCAGCACAGGCCCAAATGAAAAA. Its protein is CASSTGPNEK. The whole CDR3 protein reads CASSTGPNEKLFF.

Note on this clone: The sequence runs out 3 residues before the end of the CDR3; the remainder is reconstructed from the germline J gene. The chain joins TRBV19 to TRBJ1-6; 7 bases line up with TRBD1. The CDR3 has 14 amino acids. Per the germline V gene, CDR1 is LNHDA and CDR2 is SQIVND (reference sequence). The V and J ends lost 7 bases and 10 bases, in that order; junction bases with no gene match: 10. This CDR3 reads CASTRDRVGSPLHF. The DNA read from the CDR3 is TGTGCCAGTACCAGAGACAGGGTTGGCTCACCC.

Regarding this clone: The CDR3 extends 3 residues past the end of the read, so its final part is completed from the germline J gene. J is TRBJ2-1 and V is TRBV7-3, with 7 bases identical to TRBD2. The CDR3 consists of 15 residues. V shed 4 bases and J 2 bases; nucleotides not matched to a gene: 5. Germline V CDR1 and CDR2: SGHTA, FQGTGA. Incomplete CDR3 DNA: TGTGCCAGCAGCTCCATTGCGGGGGCCTACAATGAG. It codes for CASSSIAGAYNE. The CDR3 as a whole reads CASSSIAGAYNEQFF.

Details on this clone: The CDR3 goes on 3 residues after the read ends, and that part is filled in from the germline J gene. This chain connects TRBV30 to TRBJ1-3, with D uncertain. The V gene lost 4 bases and the J gene lost 4 bases, with 14 bases spanning the gap. This CDR3 is built from 14 residues. Germline values: CDR1 GTSNPN, CDR2 SVGIG (reference sequence). CDR3: CAWTGVGGGNTIYF. Incomplete CDR3 DNA: TGTGCCTGGACCGGCGTTGGAGGGGGAAACACC.

Details on this clone: Coverage ceases 3 residues before the CDR3 finishes, and the germline J gene fills in the end. This chain joins TRBV29-1 and TRBJ2-1, with TRBD2 matching over 11 bases. The junction had 9 bases not matched to a gene; V was cut back by 6 bases and J by 5 bases. Germline CDR1 SQVTM, CDR2 ANQGSEA. This CDR3 comprises 15 residues. Partial CDR3 DNA: TGCAGCGTCGGAATGGGGACTAGCGGAAACAATGAG. It codes for CSVGMGTSGNNE. The whole CDR3 sequence reads CSVGMGTSGNNEQFF.

Notes on this clone: The CDR3 end lies 3 residues beyond the end of the read and is filled in from the germline J gene. The chain employs TRBV7-8 and TRBJ2-3; possible D gene TRBD2, 5 bases. V dropped 4 bases and J dropped 6 bases, with 11 bases sitting between them. The CDR3 spans 13 residues. Germline lookup yields CDR1 SGHVS and CDR2 FQNEAQ. The sequenced CDR3 bases are TGTGCCAGCAGCTCCGAGCAGCGGGATACG. As protein: CASSSEQRDT. The entire CDR3 is CASSSEQRDTQYF.

Regarding this clone: Sequencing ends 3 residues short of the CDR3 end; the germline J gene provides the rest. The chain recombines TRBV5-1 with TRBJ2-7, with 8 positions matching TRBD1. The CDR3 is 15 residues long. Looked up from germline, CDR1 is SGHRS and CDR2 is YFSETQ. Trimming took 4 bases from V and 4 from J; bases not matched to a gene: 10. The CDR3 bases that were read are TGCGCCAGCAGCCGGCCCGGGACAGGACATTACGAG. Translated, it gives CASSRPGTGHYE. The CDR3 in its entirety is CASSRPGTGHYEQYF.

With regard to this clone: The CDR3 is cut off 3 residues early in the read; its end comes from the germline J gene. The rearrangement links TRBV7-9 to TRBJ1-1, with D uncertain. This CDR3 is 13 amino acids long. The germline V and J ends were trimmed by 5 bases and 7 bases, with 14 bases remaining between them. Germline-derived CDR1 and CDR2 are SEHNR and FQNEAQ (reference sequence). The covered CDR3 bases are TGTGCCAGCAGCAGTTCTGCGGCGGTTGAA. This sequence encodes CASSSSAAVE. The complete CDR3 reads CASSSSAAVEAFF.

Turning to this clone: The read terminates 3 residues before the CDR3 end, so the remaining end is supplied by the germline J gene. V gene TRBV24-1 combines with J gene TRBJ2-7; tentatively, D is TRBD1 (6 bases). Germline V gene sequence: CDR1 KGHDR, CDR2 SFDVKD. The CDR3 runs to 12 residues. The germline V and J ends were trimmed by 4 bases and 6 bases, with 9 bases remaining between them. Here the CDR3 reads CATSDRGREQYF. CDR3 DNA (partial): TGTGCCACCAGTGACAGGGGACGCGAG.

To note about this clone: The observed sequence ends 3 residues before the CDR3 terminus, with the missing tail filled in from the germline J gene. The rearrangement joins TRBV4-1 to TRBJ2-7; D is unresolved. Germline lookup yields CDR1 MGHRA and CDR2 YSYEKL. V gave up 0 bases and J gave up 0 bases, with 9 bases separating them. CDR3 size: 15 residues. CDR3 DNA, as far as it was read: TGCGCCAGCAGCCAAGATTGGGCAGCCTCCTACGAG. Translation gives CASSQDWAASYE. The full CDR3 sequence reads CASSQDWAASYEQYF.

For this clone: The read halts 3 residues ahead of the CDR3 end, with the missing end drawn from the germline J gene. V is TRBV10-3 and J is TRBJ2-5; 8 bases map to TRBD1. The CDR3 loop spans 15 amino acids. In germline, CDR1 is ENHRY, CDR2 SYGVKD. Germline trimming cut 6 bases from V and 4 bases from J; bases unmatched to any gene: 10. The CDR3 loop is CAISQTGVIGETQYF. The covered CDR3 bases are TGTGCCATCAGCCAGACAGGGGTAATCGGAGAGACC.